Listed below are T cell receptor beta chains from one sample, sequenced in a study of early T cells in non-severe SARS-CoV-2 infection. TCRdb recomputed calls from the 5' RACE reads with MiXCR, one row per CDR3 protein. Among 70,000 or so distinct CDR3 sequences, 9.5% to 15% were seen once, and the ten largest hold 3.9%. Sequencing used whole blood. The receptors here all came from an adult who was a healthcare worker with PCR-confirmed SARS-CoV-2 infection or an uninfected control (not recorded which). Both conserved end residues are part of each CDR3. D genes are given only for firm matches. Clone size is stated in some rows and not others, as once, few, many or a class when expanded.

J | V | D | size | DNA | CDR3
TRBJ2-1 | TRBV29-1 | - | few | TGCAGCGTTGGGCGGGGCAGAGCAGACCACTACAATGAGCAGTTCTTC | CSVGRGRADHYNEQFF
TRBJ2-2 | TRBV27 | TRBD2 | few | TGTGCCAGCAGTCTACTAGCGGGAGTTCATATGGCCGGGGAGCTGTTTTTT | CASSLLAGVHMAGELFF
TRBJ2-7 | TRBV27 | - | few | TGTGCCAACAAGGGAATGGGCAGTTCCTACGAGCAGTACTTC | CANKGMGSSYEQYF
TRBJ2-1 | TRBV24-1 | - | many | TGTGCCACCCAAGCGGGCTCCTACAATGAGCAGTTCTTC | CATQAGSYNEQFF
TRBJ2-5 | TRBV18 | - | many | TGTGCCAGCTCTCCTCAAGAGACCCAGTACTTC | CASSPQETQYF
TRBJ2-3 | TRBV29-1 | - | many | TGCAGCGTTCGCAGGGGAGGAGATACGCAGTATTTT | CSVRRGGDTQYF
TRBJ1-3 | TRBV29-1 | - | many | TGCAGCGCATCCGGGAGGAACTCTGGAAACACCATATATTTT | CSASGRNSGNTIYF
TRBJ2-7 | TRBV19 | - | - | TGTGCCAGTAGCTTCGGGACTTACTCCTACGAGCAGTACTTC | CASSFGTYSYEQYF
TRBJ2-1 | TRBV30 | - | - | TGTGCCTGGAGGGAGACTAGTGGGTACAATGAGCAGTCCTTC | CAWRETSGYNEQSF
TRBJ2-2 | TRBV19 | - | - | TGTGCCACATTCGGGCAGGTGGACGGGGAGCTGTTTTTT | CATFGQVDGELFF
TRBJ2-1 | TRBV7-6 | TRBD1 | many | TGTGCCAGTTCCAAAGACAGGGGCGATGAGCAGTTCTTC | CASSKDRGDEQFF
TRBJ2-1 | TRBV29-1 | TRBD2 | - | TGCAGCGTTCGCCTAGCGGGGGGGTACAATGAGCAGTTCTTC | CSVRLAGGYNEQFF
TRBJ2-1 | TRBV29-1 | - | many | TGCAGCGTTGTTTGGGATGTCAATGAGCAGTTCTTC | CSVVWDVNEQFF
TRBJ2-2 | TRBV19 | TRBD2 | many | TGTGCCAGTAGTATAGGGGGTAGCGGGACCCTCACCGGGGAGCTGTTTTTT | CASSIGGSGTLTGELFF
TRBJ2-5 | TRBV27 | TRBD2 | many | TGTGCCAGCAGCGGACTAGCGGACGTTCAAGAGACCCAGTACTTC | CASSGLADVQETQYF
TRBJ1-2 | TRBV27 | - | few | TGTGCCAGCAGCCGAATGTCGGCAGGGAACTATGGCTACACCTTC | CASSRMSAGNYGYTF
TRBJ1-3 | TRBV28 | TRBD1 | - | TGTGCCAGCAGTTCCTCGGACAGGGTAGTTTTT | CASSSSDRVVF
TRBJ2-7 | TRBV11-3 | - | - | TGTGCCAGCAGCTTAGGAGGCGGGATCCCCGGAGACGAGCAGTACTTC | CASSLGGGIPGDEQYF
TRBJ2-7 | TRBV9 | TRBD1 | many | TGTGCCAGCAGCGCCTGGACAGGGGAAGGAGAGCAGTACTTC | CASSAWTGEGEQYF
TRBJ2-1 | TRBV10-3 | - | few | TGTGCCATCAGCTCCGAGGGGGATGAGTTCTTC | CAISSEGDEFF
TRBJ2-1 | TRBV5-1 | - | - | TGCGCCAGCAGCCCGGGGTGGTCCTACAATGAGCAGTTCTTC | CASSPGWSYNEQFF
TRBJ1-5 | TRBV6-2/TRBV6-3 | - | many | TGTGCCAGCAGTTACTTAAGGCCGACAGGCGTGTATAGCAATCAGCCCCAGCATTTT | CASSYLRPTGVYSNQPQHF
TRBJ1-2 | TRBV29-1 | - | - | TGCAGCGTTAGGGAACAGAACTATGGCTACACCTTC | CSVREQNYGYTF
TRBJ1-6 | TRBV7-9 | - | many | TGTGCCAGCAGCTCCAGTAATTCACCCCTCCACTTT | CASSSSNSPLHF
TRBJ1-1 | TRBV29-1 | TRBD1 | many | TGCAGCGTCCGCGACAGGGACGCTTTCTTT | CSVRDRDAFF
TRBJ1-2 | TRBV3-1 | TRBD1 | many | TGTGCCAGCAGCCCGGACAGGAACAACTATGGCTACACCTTC | CASSPDRNNYGYTF
TRBJ1-5 | TRBV21-1 | - | many | TGTGCCAGCAGCCATACCGGGACAGGGTTCAATCAGCCCCAGCATTTT | CASSHTGTGFNQPQHF
TRBJ2-1 | TRBV10-2 | TRBD2 | many | TGCGCCAGCAGGGCCGGTTCGCCTAGCGGGAATGAGCAGTTCTTC | CASRAGSPSGNEQFF
TRBJ2-1 | TRBV29-1 | TRBD2 | few | TGCAGCGTGGGGGGGGCTCGGACTAGCGGGAGCATACCCAGGGATGAGCAGTTCTTC | CSVGGARTSGSIPRDEQFF
TRBJ1-5 | TRBV28 | - | many | TGTGCCAGCAGTTTAAGGCCGGTGGATCAGCCCCAGCATTTT | CASSLRPVDQPQHF
TRBJ1-5 | TRBV5-1 | - | few | TGCGCCAGCATGGATAGGGGCAATCAGCCCCAGCATTTT | CASMDRGNQPQHF
TRBJ1-1 | TRBV28 | - | few | TGTGCCAGCAGCTCTGGGGGTGAAGCTTTCTTT | CASSSGGEAFF
TRBJ2-2 | TRBV5-4 | - | - | TGTGCCAGCAGCCCCGGCGGGGAGACCGGGGAGCTGTTTTTT | CASSPGGETGELFF
TRBJ2-1 | TRBV11-2 | - | - | TGTGCCAGCAGCCCTCCTGGGGGAGAGCAGTTCTTC | CASSPPGGEQFF